The present entry profiles one T cell receptor (beta chain) with its context. These data are taken from a study of blood T cell repertoires in COVID-19. There are 13 residues in the CDR3. CDR1 LGHNT and CDR2 FRNRAP come from the germline V gene. V dropped 2 bases and J dropped 9 bases, with 8 bases sitting between them. Generated by immunoSEQ multiplex PCR, the TCRdb table keeps only in-frame clones and is missing some. This sample yields about 230,000 clones, of which more than 70% are seen a single time; roughly 8.7% belongs to the top ten. This TCR was sampled from a man aged 35-49 years with active or convalescent COVID-19. The V and J genes are TRBV12-5 and TRBJ1-6; tentatively, D is TRBD1 (6 bases). The specimen sequenced was peripheral blood. The CDR3 coding sequence is TGTGCTAGTGGTTTGCAGGGGACTTCACCCCTCCACTTT. It translates to CASGLQGTSPLHF.